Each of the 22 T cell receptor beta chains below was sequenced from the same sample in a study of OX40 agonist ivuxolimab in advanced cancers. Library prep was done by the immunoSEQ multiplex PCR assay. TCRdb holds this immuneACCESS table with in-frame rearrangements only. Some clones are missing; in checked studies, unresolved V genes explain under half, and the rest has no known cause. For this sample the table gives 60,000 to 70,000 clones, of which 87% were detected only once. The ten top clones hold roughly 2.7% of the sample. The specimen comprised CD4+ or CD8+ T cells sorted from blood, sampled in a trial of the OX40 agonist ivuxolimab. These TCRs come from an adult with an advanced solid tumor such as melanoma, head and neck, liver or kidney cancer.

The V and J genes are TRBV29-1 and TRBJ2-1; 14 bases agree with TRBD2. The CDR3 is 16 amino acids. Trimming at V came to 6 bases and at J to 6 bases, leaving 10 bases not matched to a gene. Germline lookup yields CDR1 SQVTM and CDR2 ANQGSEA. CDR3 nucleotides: TGCAGCGTAGAGGGACTAGCGGGAGTTGGAGGCAATGAGCAGTTCTTC. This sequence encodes CSVEGLAGVGGNEQFF.

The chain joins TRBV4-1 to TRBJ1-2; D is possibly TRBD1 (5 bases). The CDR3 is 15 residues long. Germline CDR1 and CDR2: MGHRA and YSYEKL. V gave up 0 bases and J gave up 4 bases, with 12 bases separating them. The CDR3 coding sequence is TGCGCCAGCAGCCAAGATACAAGGGGCAGCTATGGCTACACCTTC. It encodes CASSQDTRGSYGYTF.

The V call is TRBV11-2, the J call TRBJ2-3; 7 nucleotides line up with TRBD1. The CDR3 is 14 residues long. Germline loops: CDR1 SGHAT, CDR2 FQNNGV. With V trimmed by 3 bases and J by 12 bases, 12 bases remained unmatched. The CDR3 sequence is CASSFTGTEGAQYF. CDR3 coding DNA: TGTGCCAGCAGCTTTACCGGGACAGAGGGGGCCCAGTATTTT.

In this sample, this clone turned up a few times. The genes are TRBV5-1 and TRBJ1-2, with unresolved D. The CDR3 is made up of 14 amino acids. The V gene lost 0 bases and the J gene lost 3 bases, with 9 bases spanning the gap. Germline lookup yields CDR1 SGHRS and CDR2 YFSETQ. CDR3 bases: TGCGCCAGCAGCTTGGGGCAGCGCGACTATGGCTACACCTTC. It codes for CASSLGQRDYGYTF. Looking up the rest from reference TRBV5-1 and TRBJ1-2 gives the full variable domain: KAGVTQTPRYLIKTRGQQVTLSCSPISGHRSVSWYQQTPGQGLQFLFEYFSETQRNKGNFPGRFSGRQFSNSRSEMNVSTLELGDSALYLCASSLGQRDYGYTFGSGTRLTVV.

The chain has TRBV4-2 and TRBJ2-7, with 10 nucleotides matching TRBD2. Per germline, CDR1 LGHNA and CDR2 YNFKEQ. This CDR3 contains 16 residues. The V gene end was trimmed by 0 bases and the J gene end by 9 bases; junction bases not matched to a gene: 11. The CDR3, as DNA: TGTGCCAGCAGCCAAGAAAGCGGGGGGGCCGTGCTTGTGCAGTACTTC. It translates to CASSQESGGAVLVQYF.

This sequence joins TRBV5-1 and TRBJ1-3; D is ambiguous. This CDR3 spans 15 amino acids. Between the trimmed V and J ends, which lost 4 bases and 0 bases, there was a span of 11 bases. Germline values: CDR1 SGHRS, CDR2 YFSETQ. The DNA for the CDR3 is TGCGCCAGCAGCACCGACGCTAGCTCTGGAAACACCATATATTTT. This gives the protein CASSTDASSGNTIYF.

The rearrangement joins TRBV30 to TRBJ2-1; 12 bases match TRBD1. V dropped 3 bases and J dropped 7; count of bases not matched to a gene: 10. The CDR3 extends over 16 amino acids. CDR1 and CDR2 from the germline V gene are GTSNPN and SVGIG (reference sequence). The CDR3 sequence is CAWSWDRGQFGNEQFF. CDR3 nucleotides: TGTGCCTGGAGCTGGGACAGGGGGCAGTTCGGGAATGAGCAGTTCTTC.

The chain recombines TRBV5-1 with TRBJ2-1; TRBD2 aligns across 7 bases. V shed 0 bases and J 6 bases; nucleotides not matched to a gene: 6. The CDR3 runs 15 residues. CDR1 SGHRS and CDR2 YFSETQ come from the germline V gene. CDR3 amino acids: CASSLGAGKSNEQFF. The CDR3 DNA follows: TGCGCCAGCAGCTTGGGAGCGGGAAAATCCAATGAGCAGTTCTTC.

DNA of the CDR3: TGTGCCAGCAGACTCCGGTCCGGGACAGGGGATGAAAAACTGTTTTTT. Translating gives CASRLRSGTGDEKLFF. The chain combines TRBV11-2 with TRBJ1-4; 10 nucleotides line up with TRBD1. Trimming took 6 bases from V and 6 from J; bases not matched to a gene: 10. Germline V gene sequence: CDR1 SGHAT, CDR2 FQNNGV. The CDR3 runs to 16 residues.

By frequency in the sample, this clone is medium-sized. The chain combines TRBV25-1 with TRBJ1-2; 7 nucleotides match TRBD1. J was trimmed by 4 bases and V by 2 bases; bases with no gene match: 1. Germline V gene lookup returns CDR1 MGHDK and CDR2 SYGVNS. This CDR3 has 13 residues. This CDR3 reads CASSEPGGYGYTF. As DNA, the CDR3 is TGTGCCAGCAGTGAACCAGGGGGCTATGGCTACACCTTC.

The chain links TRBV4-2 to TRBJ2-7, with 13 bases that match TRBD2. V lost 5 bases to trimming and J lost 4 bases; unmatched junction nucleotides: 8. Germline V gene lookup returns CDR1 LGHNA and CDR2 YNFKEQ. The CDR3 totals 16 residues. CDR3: CASSSPGTSGNYEQYF. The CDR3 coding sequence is TGTGCCAGCAGCTCGCCCGGGACTAGCGGGAATTACGAGCAGTACTTC.

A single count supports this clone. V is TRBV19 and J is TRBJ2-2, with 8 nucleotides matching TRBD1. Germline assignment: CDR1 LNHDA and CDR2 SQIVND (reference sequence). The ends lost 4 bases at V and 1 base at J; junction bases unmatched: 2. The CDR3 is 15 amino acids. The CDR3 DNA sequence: TGTGCCAGTAGTACCGGGACAGGGAACACCGGGGAGCTGTTTTTT. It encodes CASSTGTGNTGELFF. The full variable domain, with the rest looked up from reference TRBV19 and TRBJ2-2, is DGGITQSPKYLFRKEGQNVTLSCEQNLNHDAMYWYRQDPGQGLRLIYYSQIVNDFQKGDIAEGYSVSREKKESFPLTVTSAQKNPTAFYLCASSTGTGNTGELFFGEGSRLTVL.

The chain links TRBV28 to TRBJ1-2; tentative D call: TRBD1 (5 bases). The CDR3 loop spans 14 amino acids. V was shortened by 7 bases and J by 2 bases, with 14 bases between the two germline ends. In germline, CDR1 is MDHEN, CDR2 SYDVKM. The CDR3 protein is CASTNGGENYGYTF. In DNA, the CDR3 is TGTGCCAGCACTAACGGGGGTGAGAACTATGGCTACACCTTC.

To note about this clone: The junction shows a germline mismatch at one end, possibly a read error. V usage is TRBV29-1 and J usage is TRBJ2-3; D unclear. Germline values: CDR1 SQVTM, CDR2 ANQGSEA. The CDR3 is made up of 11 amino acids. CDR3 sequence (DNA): TGCGGCGTCGACAGCACAGATACGCAGTATTTT. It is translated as CGVDSTDTQYF.

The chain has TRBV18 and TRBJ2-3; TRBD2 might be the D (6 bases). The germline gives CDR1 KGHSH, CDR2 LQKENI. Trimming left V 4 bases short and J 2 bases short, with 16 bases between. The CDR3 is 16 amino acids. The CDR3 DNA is TGTGCCAGCTCACAGGGACCCGCGGGACCCACAGATACGCAGTATTTT. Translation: CASSQGPAGPTDTQYF.

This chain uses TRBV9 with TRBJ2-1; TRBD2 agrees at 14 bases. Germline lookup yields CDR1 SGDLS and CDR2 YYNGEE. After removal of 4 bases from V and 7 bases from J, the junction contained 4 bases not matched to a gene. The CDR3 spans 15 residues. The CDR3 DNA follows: TGTGCCAGCAGCCGACTAGCGGGGGGGCCAAATGAGCAGTTCTTC. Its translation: CASSRLAGGPNEQFF.

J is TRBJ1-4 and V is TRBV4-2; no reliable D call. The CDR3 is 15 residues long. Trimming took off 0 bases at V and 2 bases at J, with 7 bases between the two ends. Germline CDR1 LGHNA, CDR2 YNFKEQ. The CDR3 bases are TGTGCCAGCAGCCAAGATGGGCAGACTAATGAAAAACTGTTTTTT. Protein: CASSQDGQTNEKLFF.

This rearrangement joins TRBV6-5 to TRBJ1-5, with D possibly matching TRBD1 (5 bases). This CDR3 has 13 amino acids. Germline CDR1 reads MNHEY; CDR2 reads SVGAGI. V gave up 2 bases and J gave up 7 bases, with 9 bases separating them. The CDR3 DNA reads TGTGCCAGCAGTTACGGGAGGGGACAGCCCCAGCATTTT. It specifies CASSYGRGQPQHF.

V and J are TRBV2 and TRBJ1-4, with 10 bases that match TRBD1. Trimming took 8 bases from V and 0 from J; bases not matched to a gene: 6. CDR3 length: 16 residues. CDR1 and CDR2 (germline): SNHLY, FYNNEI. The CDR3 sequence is CASVRDRGATNEKLFF. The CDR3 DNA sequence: TGTGCCAGCGTAAGGGACAGGGGTGCAACTAATGAAAAACTGTTTTTT.

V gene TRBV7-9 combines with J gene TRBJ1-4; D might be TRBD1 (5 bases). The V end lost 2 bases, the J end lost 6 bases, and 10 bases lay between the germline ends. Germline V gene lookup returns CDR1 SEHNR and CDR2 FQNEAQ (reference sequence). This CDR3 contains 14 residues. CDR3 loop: CASSLTGADEKLFF. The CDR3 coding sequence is TGTGCCAGCAGCTTAACCGGGGCGGATGAAAAACTGTTTTTT.

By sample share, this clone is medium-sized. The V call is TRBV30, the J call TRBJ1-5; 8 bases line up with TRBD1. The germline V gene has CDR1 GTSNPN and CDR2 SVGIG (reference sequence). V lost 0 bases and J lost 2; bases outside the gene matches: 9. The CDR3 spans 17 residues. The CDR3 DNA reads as TGTGCCTGGAGTGTTAGGACAGGGACTAGGGGCAATCAGCCCCAGCATTTT. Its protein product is CAWSVRTGTRGNQPQHF.

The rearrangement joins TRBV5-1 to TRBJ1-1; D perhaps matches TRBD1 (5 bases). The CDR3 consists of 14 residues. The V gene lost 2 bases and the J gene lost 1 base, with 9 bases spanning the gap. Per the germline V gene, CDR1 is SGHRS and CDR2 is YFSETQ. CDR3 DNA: TGCGCCAGCAGCTTCCGGCAGGGGAACACTGAAGCTTTCTTT. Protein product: CASSFRQGNTEAFF.